This T cell receptor beta chain was recovered during a study of follicular helper T cells after annual influenza vaccination (dated by TCRdb to the late 2010s). For the study in its entirety: Blood was collected on days 0, 7 and 28 after each seasonal influenza vaccination. Some subjects were followed across successive annual vaccinations spanning the 2013-2014, 2014-2015 and 2015-2016 seasons to study recall of cTfh clones. One week after vaccination, a second recruited cohort of eleven to twelve subjects (Table S1) displayed a similar ICOS+CD38+ cTfh response. Six subjects had multi-year samples: four covered two vaccination seasons and two covered three seasons. The 2015 samples were processed right after collection, while the 2013-2014 samples were cryopreserved. General study outcomes and caveats: In evaluating whether influenza clones were enriched, the possibility that the far larger non-cTfh compartments were undersampled could not be ruled out. Successive annual vaccinations recalled a recurrent oligoclonal ICOS+CD38+ cTfh response that contained tetramer and AIM influenza-specific clonotypes. ICOS+CD38+ cTfh clonality correlated with the frequency of that population, and its change correlated with the change in circulating plasmablast frequency. Productive TCRB sequences were recovered from only about 8.5-22% of analyzed cells, so rare clonotypes could not be sampled. Day 7 ICOS+CD38+ clones were most often found later in ICOS-CD38- cTfh, suggesting that subset may serve as a memory reservoir.

Library generation was performed with the immunoSEQ multiplex PCR assay. Adaptive Biotechnologies carried out TCRB amplification, library preparation, sequencing and preliminary bioinformatics at Survey level resolution. The original methods were these. In R, clonality was calculated as 1 minus the normalized Shannon entropy, and the Gini index was computed using the R package ineq. Overlap score was the summed counts of shared sequences divided by total counts of all sequences in both compared samples. Significance of shared clonotypes was assessed by Fisher's exact test, with a theoretical repertoire of 10^7 TCRB sequences assumed. TCRdb mirrors the immuneACCESS table, restricted to in-frame sequences. Some clones are absent from its copies; in checked studies, under half trace to an unresolved V gene, and the reason for the others is unknown. Clonal size and the V and J genes are those of that table, whereas D and trimming came from the DNA. The sample includes fewer than 15,000 clones, with around 75% observed a single time. The ten largest clones take up about 0.42% of the sample.

The time point label for this specimen denotes: 2015-2016 season, pre-vaccination. Seasonal inactivated influenza vaccine (Fluvarix) was administered to adults, and sorted blood CD4 subsets were tracked by TCRB sequencing before and after vaccination. To be eligible, subjects had to live in the community and must not have received influenza vaccine in the previous 6 months. Influenza vaccine contraindications, substance abuse, HIV/AIDS, active malignancy, immunomodulatory medication and active illness such as respiratory infection were included among the exclusion criteria. Per time point, between roughly 40 and 100 mL of blood was sampled. Ficoll-Paque PLUS or SepMate separation was used to isolate PBMC. CXCR5- memory CD4 T cells were sorted as a comparison non-Tfh subset. Before DNA was extracted, the cell subsets were sorted from PBMC using a BD FACS Aria. In its sample, this clone was seen once. Its antigen is unknown. Base-call qualities are not available, and no considerably larger clone is one nucleotide away.

The germline V gene (reference sequence) provides CDR1 WNHNN and CDR2 SYGVQD. The V end gives up 5 bases and the J end 9 bases, leaving 12 bases in the junction not matched to a gene. Counted from cysteine to phenylalanine, this CDR3 has 16 amino acids. Only the CDR3 portion is preserved as DNA: 48 bases, with reading frame beginning at the first base. The clonotype originates from an adult who received the influenza vaccine. The chain links TRBV10-1 with TRBJ2-1, and 11 bases in between align with TRBD2. This specimen was CXCR5- memory CD4+ T cells sorted from blood, taken on the day of influenza vaccination. The cell subset or site label on this specimen signifies: CXCR5- memory CD4 T cells. At the DNA level, the sequence is TGCGCCAGCAGTTCCACGACTAGCGGGGCCCCCAGTGAGCAGTTCTTC. Translation gives CASSSTTSGAPSEQFF.